Ten or more counts support the clone carrying this T cell receptor beta chain. Starting material for RNA and DNA co-extraction consisted of about 17-30 mg of unsorted bulk tissue. Five distinct regions per tumor were sampled. These data belong to a study of tumor-infiltrating lymphocytes in primary liver carcinoma. Total RNA (approximately 500 ng) served as template for TCR beta cDNA synthesis primed by a constant-region primer. Construction of TCR beta libraries relied on three successive nested multiplex PCR rounds employing slightly modified ARM-PCR. Use of TRBV1-TRBV30 forward primers with a C-beta reverse primer characterized the first two PCR rounds, which lasted about 9 cycles each. TCRdb reanalysed the multiplex PCR reads using MiXCR and keeps one entry per CDR3 protein. The sample gives roughly 49,000 distinct CDR3 sequences, around 73% of which show up once; around 22% is in the top ten.

The CDR3 sequence is 14 residues long. V was cut by 4 bases and J by 6 bases, with 12 bases left in between. CDR1 SNHLY and CDR2 FYNNEI come from the germline V gene. This receptor was obtained from a man aged 35 to 55 with primary liver carcinoma and hepatitis B virus infection. Specimen: liver tumor tissue from sampling region 5. Subset specified: tumor region T5, tumor centre. The chain joins TRBV2 to TRBJ2-2; possible D gene TRBD1, 6 bases. This CDR3 reads CASSGMGAPGELFF. Written as DNA, the CDR3 is TGTGCCAGCAGTGGTATGGGGGCGCCCGGGGAGCTGTTTTTT.